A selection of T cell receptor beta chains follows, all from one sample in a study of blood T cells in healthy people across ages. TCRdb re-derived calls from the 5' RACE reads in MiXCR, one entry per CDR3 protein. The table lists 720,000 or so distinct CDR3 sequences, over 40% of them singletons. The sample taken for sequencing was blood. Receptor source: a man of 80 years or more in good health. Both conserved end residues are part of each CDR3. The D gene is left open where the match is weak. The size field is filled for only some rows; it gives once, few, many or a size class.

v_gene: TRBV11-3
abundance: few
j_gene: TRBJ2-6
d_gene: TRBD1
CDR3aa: CASSSQPGQGTSGANVLTF
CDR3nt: TGTGCCAGCAGTTCCCAACCGGGACAGGGAACATCGGGGGCCAACGTCCTGACTTTC

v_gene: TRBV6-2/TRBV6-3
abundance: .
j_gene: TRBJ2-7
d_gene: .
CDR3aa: CASRVVLASVEQYF
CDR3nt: TGTGCCAGCAGGGTAGTATTAGCTAGCGTCGAGCAGTACTTC

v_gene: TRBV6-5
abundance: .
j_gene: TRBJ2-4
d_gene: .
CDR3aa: CASSYRSSRLEYF
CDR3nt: TGTGCCAGCAGTTACCGCTCTTCCAGATTAGAGTACTTC

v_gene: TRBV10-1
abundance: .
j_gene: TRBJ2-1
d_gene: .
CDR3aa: CASSAGPYNEQFF
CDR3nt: TGCGCCAGCAGCGCCGGGCCTTACAATGAGCAGTTCTTC

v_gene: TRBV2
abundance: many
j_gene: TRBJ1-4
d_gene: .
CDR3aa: CASRVPNEKLFF
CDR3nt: TGTGCCAGCAGGGTACCAAATGAAAAACTGTTTTTT

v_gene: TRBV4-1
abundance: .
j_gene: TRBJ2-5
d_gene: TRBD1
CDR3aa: CASRKEGAGQETQYF
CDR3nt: TGCGCCAGCAGAAAAGAGGGGGCTGGCCAAGAGACCCAGTACTTC

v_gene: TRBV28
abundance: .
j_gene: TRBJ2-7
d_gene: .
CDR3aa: CAGRSYEQYF
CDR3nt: TGTGCCGGCAGGTCCTACGAGCAGTACTTC

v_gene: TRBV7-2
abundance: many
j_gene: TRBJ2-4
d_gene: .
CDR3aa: CASSLDPGNIQYF
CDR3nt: TGTGCCAGCAGCTTAGACCCAGGAAACATTCAGTACTTC

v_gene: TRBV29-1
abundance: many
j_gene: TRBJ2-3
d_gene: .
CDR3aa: CSVERDRSSTDTQYF
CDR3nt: TGCAGCGTTGAACGCGACAGGTCCAGCACAGATACGCAGTATTTT

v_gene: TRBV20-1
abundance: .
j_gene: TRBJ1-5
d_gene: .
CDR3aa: CSARDPVQGWRNQPQHF
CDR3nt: TGCAGTGCTAGAGACCCCGTTCAGGGTTGGCGCAATCAGCCCCAGCATTTT

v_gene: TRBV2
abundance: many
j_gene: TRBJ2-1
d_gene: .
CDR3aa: CASSELRPLYNEQFF
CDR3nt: TGTGCCAGCAGTGAACTACGGCCCCTTTACAATGAGCAGTTCTTC

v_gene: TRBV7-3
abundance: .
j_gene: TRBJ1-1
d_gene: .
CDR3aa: CASSLETGGKAFF
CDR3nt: TGTGCCAGCAGCCTCGAAACCGGGGGGAAGGCTTTCTTT

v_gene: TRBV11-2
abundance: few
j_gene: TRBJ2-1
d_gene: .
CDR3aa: CASSLGITGYEQFF
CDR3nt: TGTGCCAGCAGCCTTGGGATCACAGGGTATGAGCAGTTCTTC

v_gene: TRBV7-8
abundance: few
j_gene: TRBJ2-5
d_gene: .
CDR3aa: CASSPTPWGLSSETQYF
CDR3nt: TGTGCCAGCAGCCCAACTCCATGGGGACTCTCGAGTGAGACCCAGTACTTC

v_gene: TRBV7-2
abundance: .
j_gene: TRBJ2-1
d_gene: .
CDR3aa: CASTLRRANNEQFF
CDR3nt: TGTGCCAGCACCTTGAGACGGGCCAACAATGAGCAGTTCTTC

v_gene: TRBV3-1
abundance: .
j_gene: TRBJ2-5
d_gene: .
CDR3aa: CASSQNIGHQETQYF
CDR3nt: TGTGCCAGCAGCCAAAATATCGGTCACCAAGAGACCCAGTACTTC

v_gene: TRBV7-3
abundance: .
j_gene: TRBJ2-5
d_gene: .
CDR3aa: CASSSQPGSETQYF
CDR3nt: TGTGCCAGCAGCTCTCAACCTGGCTCAGAGACCCAGTACTTC

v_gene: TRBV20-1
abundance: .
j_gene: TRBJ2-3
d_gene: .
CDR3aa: CNALSPGGGITDTQYF
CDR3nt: TGCAATGCCCTATCTCCTGGGGGTGGGATAACAGATACGCAGTATTTT

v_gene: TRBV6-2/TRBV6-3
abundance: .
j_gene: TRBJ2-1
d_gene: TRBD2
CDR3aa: CASSYSLGTSGGAYEQFF
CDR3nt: TGTGCCAGCAGTTACTCGTTAGGGACTAGCGGGGGGGCCTATGAGCAGTTCTTC

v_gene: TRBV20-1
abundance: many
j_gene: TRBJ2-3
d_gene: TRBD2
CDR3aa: CSARLAGEQDTQYF
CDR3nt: TGCAGTGCAAGACTAGCGGGAGAGCAAGATACGCAGTATTTT

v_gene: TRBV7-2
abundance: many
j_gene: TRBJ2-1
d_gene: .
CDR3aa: CASSLLGKTNEQFF
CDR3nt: TGTGCCAGCAGCTTACTCGGGAAAACCAATGAGCAGTTCTTC

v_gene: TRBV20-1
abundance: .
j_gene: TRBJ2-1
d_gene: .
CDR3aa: CSASDGGPYNEQFF
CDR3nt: TGCAGTGCTAGTGACGGGGGACCCTACAATGAGCAGTTCTTC

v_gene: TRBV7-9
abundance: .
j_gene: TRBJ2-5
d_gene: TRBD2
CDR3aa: CASVQRASGDQETQYF
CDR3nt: TGTGCCAGCGTTCAAAGGGCTAGCGGAGATCAAGAGACCCAGTACTTC

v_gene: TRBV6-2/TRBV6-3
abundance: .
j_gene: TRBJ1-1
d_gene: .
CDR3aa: CASTVRGKRTEAFF
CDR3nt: TGTGCCAGCACCGTGCGGGGGAAACGAACTGAAGCTTTCTTT

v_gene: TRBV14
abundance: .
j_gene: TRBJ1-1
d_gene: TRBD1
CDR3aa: CASSRKPTGPLPNTEAFF
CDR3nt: TGTGCCAGCAGCCGTAAACCGACAGGGCCCTTACCAAACACTGAAGCTTTCTTT

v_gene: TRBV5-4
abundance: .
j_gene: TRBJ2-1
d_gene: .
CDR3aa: CASRQETEQFF
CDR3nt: TGTGCCAGCCGCCAGGAAACTGAGCAGTTCTTC

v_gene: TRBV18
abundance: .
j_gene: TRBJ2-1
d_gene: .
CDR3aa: CASSPPRGESNEQFF
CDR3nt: TGTGCCAGCTCACCACCGAGGGGGGAATCGAATGAGCAGTTCTTC

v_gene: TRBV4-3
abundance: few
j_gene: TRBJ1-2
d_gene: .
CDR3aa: CASSLAGGEGGYTF
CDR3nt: TGCGCCAGCAGCCTAGCTGGAGGGGAGGGTGGCTACACCTTC

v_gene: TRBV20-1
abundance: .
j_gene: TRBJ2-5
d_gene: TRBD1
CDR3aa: CSASAGTGGSWETQYF
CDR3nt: TGCAGTGCTAGTGCCGGGACAGGGGGCAGTTGGGAGACCCAGTACTTC

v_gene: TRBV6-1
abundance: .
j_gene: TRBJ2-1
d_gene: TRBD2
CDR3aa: CASSSSGGAAPYEQFF
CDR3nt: TGTGCCAGCAGCTCAAGCGGGGGGGCCGCACCCTATGAGCAGTTCTTC

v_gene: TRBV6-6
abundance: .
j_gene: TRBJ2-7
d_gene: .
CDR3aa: CASSDGGQGHEQYF
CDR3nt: TGTGCCAGCAGTGACGGTGGTCAGGGCCACGAGCAGTACTTC

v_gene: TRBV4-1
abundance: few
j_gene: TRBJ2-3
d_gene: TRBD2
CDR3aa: CASSQAAGGQSVSTDTQYF
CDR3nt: TGCGCCAGCAGCCAGGCGGCGGGGGGGCAATCGGTGAGCACAGATACGCAGTATTTT

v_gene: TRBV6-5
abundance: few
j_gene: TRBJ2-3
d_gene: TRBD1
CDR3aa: CASRGQGNRADTQYF
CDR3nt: TGTGCCAGCAGAGGACAGGGGAATAGGGCAGATACGCAGTATTTT

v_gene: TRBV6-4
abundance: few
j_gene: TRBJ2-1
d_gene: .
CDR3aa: CASSEGWDNEQFF
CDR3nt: TGTGCCAGCAGTGAAGGGTGGGACAATGAGCAGTTCTTC

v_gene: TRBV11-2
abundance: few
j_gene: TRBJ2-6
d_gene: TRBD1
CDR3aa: CASSTGQGRTGANVLTF
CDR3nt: TGTGCCAGCAGCACCGGACAGGGTAGGACTGGGGCCAACGTCCTGACTTTC

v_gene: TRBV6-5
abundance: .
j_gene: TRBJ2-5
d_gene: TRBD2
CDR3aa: CASSPRGGKGETQYF
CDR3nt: TGTGCCAGCAGCCCCCGGGGAGGGAAGGGAGAGACCCAGTACTTC

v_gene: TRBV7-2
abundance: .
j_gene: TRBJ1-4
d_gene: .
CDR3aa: CASSLRGKEKLFF
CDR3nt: TGTGCCAGCAGCTTAAGGGGCAAGGAAAAACTGTTTTTT

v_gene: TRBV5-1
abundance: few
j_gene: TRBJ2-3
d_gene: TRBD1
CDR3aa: CASRTGTGTDTQYF
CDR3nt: TGCGCCAGCCGGACCGGGACAGGGACAGATACGCAGTATTTT

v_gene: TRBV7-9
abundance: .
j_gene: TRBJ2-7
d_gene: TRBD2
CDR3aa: CASSGTGGYEQYF
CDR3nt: TGTGCCAGCAGCGGGACGGGAGGGTACGAGCAGTACTTC

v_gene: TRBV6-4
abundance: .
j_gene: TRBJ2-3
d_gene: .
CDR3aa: CASRVQSSTDTQYF
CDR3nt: TGTGCCAGCAGAGTACAGAGTTCCACAGATACGCAGTATTTT

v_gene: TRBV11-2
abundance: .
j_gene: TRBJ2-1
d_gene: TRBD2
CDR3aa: CASSYSRLAGYNEQFF
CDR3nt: TGTGCCAGCAGCTACTCCCGCCTAGCGGGTTACAATGAGCAGTTCTTC

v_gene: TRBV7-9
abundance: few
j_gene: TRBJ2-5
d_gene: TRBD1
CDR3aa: CASSLDGTVQETQYF
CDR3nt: TGTGCCAGCAGCCTGGACGGGACAGTCCAAGAGACCCAGTACTTC

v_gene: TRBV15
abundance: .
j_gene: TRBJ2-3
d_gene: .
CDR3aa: CATSTGAGVYTDTQYF
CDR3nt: TGTGCCACCAGCACGGGGGCGGGGGTATACACAGATACGCAGTATTTT

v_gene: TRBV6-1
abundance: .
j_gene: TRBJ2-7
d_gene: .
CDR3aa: CASKQDFLGLGEQYF
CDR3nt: TGTGCCAGCAAGCAGGACTTCCTCGGCCTCGGCGAGCAGTACTTC

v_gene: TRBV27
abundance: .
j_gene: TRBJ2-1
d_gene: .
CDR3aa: CASSRQGVGGVNEQFF
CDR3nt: TGTGCCAGTTCCCGACAGGGTGTGGGAGGTGTGAATGAGCAGTTCTTC

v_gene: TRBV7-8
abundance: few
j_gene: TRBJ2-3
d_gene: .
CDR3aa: CASSLASGANPFTDTQYF
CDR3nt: TGTGCCAGCAGCTTAGCTTCTGGAGCGAACCCCTTCACAGATACGCAGTATTTT

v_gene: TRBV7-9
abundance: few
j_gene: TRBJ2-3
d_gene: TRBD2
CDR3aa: CASSFSAGGPTDTQYF
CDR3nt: TGTGCCAGCAGCTTCTCGGCGGGGGGTCCCACAGATACGCAGTATTTT

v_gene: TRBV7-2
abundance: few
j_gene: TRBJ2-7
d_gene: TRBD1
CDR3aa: CASTKGSGTATYEQYF
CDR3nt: TGTGCCAGCACCAAAGGGTCCGGGACAGCCACCTACGAGCAGTACTTC

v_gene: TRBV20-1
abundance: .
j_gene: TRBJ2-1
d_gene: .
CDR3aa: CSAPPVTGTSNEQFF
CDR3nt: TGCAGTGCCCCCCCCGTGACCGGCACGTCCAATGAGCAGTTCTTC

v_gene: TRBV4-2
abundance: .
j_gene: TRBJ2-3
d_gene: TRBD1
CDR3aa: CASSHHTGQGTGRSTDTQYF
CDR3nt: TGTGCCAGCAGCCATCATACGGGACAGGGGACAGGGAGAAGCACAGATACGCAGTATTTT

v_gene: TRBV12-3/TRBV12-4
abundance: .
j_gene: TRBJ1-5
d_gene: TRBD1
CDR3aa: CASSWDRGTNQPQHF
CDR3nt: TGTGCCAGCAGTTGGGACAGGGGGACGAATCAGCCCCAGCATTTT

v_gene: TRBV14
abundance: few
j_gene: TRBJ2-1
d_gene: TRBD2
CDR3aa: CASSRTRGGRYNEQFF
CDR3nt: TGTGCCAGCAGCCGAACGCGGGGGGGGCGATACAATGAGCAGTTCTTC

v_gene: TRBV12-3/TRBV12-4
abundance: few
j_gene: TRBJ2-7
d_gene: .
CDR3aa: CASSLNPQNRVTGSQYF
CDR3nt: TGTGCCAGCAGTTTAAACCCCCAGAACAGGGTAACAGGGTCCCAGTACTTC

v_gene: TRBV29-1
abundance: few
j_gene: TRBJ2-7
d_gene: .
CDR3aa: CSVEGTTGSRYYEQYF
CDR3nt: TGCAGCGTTGAGGGGACCACAGGGAGCCGCTACTACGAGCAGTACTTC

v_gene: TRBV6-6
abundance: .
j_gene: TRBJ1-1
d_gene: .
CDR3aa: CASSYSFSNTEAFF
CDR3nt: TGTGCCAGCAGTTACTCGTTCTCGAACACTGAAGCTTTCTTT

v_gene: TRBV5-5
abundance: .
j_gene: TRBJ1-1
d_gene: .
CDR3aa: CASSLPGSNTEAFF
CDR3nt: TGTGCCAGCAGCTTGCCAGGATCGAACACTGAAGCTTTCTTT

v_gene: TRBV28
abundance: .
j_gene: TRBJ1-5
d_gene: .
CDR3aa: CASSWRGNGNQPQHF
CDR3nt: TGTGCCAGCAGTTGGCGGGGAAACGGGAATCAGCCCCAGCATTTT